The text below deals with one T cell receptor beta chain. These data are taken from a study of blood T cell repertoires in COVID-19. Study context: COVID-19 samples from acute and convalescent phases originated in the United States, Italy and Spain. Nucleic acid was either cDNA or gDNA, and it came from T cells, B-cell-depleted T cells, or PBMCs.

Authors' analysis steps: Reference gene primer amplification in the assay estimated nucleated cell counts. Profiled with immunoSEQ multiplex PCR; TCRdb holds only in-frame clones, not every one. That table gives V, J and clone size, and the DNA gave D and trimming. The data hold around 86,000 clones, with less than 85% observed a single time. The source of this sequence is an elderly man with acute or convalescent COVID-19. The sample was peripheral blood.

The CDR3 region is CASSFRRGGYTF. The CDR3 DNA is TGTGCCAGCAGTTTTAGGCGAGGGGGCTACACCTTC. V is TRBV28 and J is TRBJ1-2; D gene ambiguous. Trimming shortened V by 3 bases and J by 8 bases, and 10 bases separated the two germline ends. Germline values: CDR1 MDHEN, CDR2 SYDVKM. The CDR3 sequence is 12 residues long.